Listed below are T cell receptor beta chains from one sample, sequenced in a study of T cells in Graves' hyperthyroidism and ophthalmopathy. TCRdb independently ran MiXCR on the multiplex PCR reads; one entry per CDR3 protein. Among hundreds of thousands of distinct CDR3 sequences listed, about 15% were seen once. The sample taken for sequencing was blood. The origin of the receptors is a man aged 18 to 35 with Graves' ophthalmopathy. CDR3s include the opening cysteine and the closing phenylalanine or tryptophan. D genes are given only for firm matches. Clone size is given for some rows only: seen once, a few or many times, or a class if the clone is expanded.

TRBV9	TRBJ1-2	many	NA	CASSVAAGLANYGYTF	TGTGCCAGCAGCGTAGCTGCAGGACTAGCTAACTATGGCTACACCTTC
TRBV30	TRBJ2-5	many	NA	CAWSRNSQETQYF	TGTGCCTGGAGTAGGAACTCCCAAGAGACCCAGTACTTC
TRBV2	TRBJ2-5	NA	NA	CASSQETGLAETQYF	TGTGCCAGCAGCCAAGAAACTGGCTTGGCAGAGACCCAGTACTTC
TRBV12-3/TRBV12-4	TRBJ1-1	many	NA	CASSLSQGTEAFF	TGTGCCAGCAGTTTATCTCAAGGCACTGAAGCTTTCTTT
TRBV2	TRBJ1-2	many	NA	CASSAGYNYGYTF	TGTGCCAGCAGTGCAGGATATAACTATGGCTACACCTTC
TRBV10-2	TRBJ1-6	NA	TRBD1	CASSQGATYSPLHF	TGCGCCAGCAGTCAGGGGGCTACTTATTCACCCCTCCACTTT
TRBV20-1	TRBJ2-7	few	NA	CSARDLRDNHYEQYF	TGCAGTGCTAGGGACCTCCGGGACAACCACTACGAGCAGTACTTC
TRBV11-2	TRBJ2-7	many	NA	CASSRSGEGSPYEQYF	TGTGCCAGCAGCCGATCAGGGGAGGGATCCCCCTACGAGCAGTACTTC
TRBV14	TRBJ2-3	NA	TRBD2	CASSHRAGGAWDTDTQYF	TGTGCCAGCAGCCATCGCGCGGGGGGGGCGTGGGACACAGATACGCAGTATTTT
TRBV6-2/TRBV6-3	TRBJ2-5	NA	NA	CASSYSKGGEWETQYF	TGTGCCAGCAGTTACTCGAAAGGGGGAGAGTGGGAGACCCAGTACTTC
TRBV6-1	TRBJ2-7	NA	NA	CASSHMLEQYF	TGTGCCAGCAGTCATATGTTAGAGCAGTACTTC
TRBV5-6	TRBJ2-5	few	NA	CASSLGSGAETQYF	TGTGCCAGCAGCTTGGGTAGTGGGGCAGAGACCCAGTACTTC
TRBV5-6	TRBJ1-5	few	NA	CASSLRPANQPQHF	TGTGCCAGCAGCTTGAGGCCGGCCAATCAGCCCCAGCATTTT
TRBV11-2	TRBJ2-1	many	TRBD2	CASSHGLAGGVEQFF	TGTGCCAGCAGCCACGGACTAGCGGGGGGTGTTGAGCAGTTCTTC
TRBV20-1	TRBJ2-7	NA	TRBD2	CSARGVAGGQYEQYF	TGCAGTGCTAGAGGGGTAGCGGGGGGGCAATACGAGCAGTACTTC
TRBV6-1	TRBJ1-2	many	TRBD1	CASSRDRGVYTF	TGTGCCAGCAGTAGGGACAGGGGCGTCTACACCTTC
TRBV6-1	TRBJ2-1	few	NA	CASSTLGSGPQSNEQFF	TGTGCCAGCAGTACTCTCGGTTCCGGGCCCCAGTCCAATGAGCAGTTCTTC
TRBV19	TRBJ2-5	few	NA	CASSKNRAETQYF	TGTGCCAGTAGTAAAAACAGAGCAGAGACCCAGTACTTC
TRBV5-6	TRBJ1-1	NA	TRBD1	CASSYDRGGAFF	TGTGCCAGCAGCTACGACAGGGGGGGAGCTTTCTTT
TRBV5-6	TRBJ1-2	few	NA	CATAGGDYGYTF	TGTGCCACTGCGGGTGGGGACTATGGCTACACCTTC
TRBV6-2/TRBV6-3	TRBJ2-7	NA	TRBD1	CASSSPPTGDPYEQYF	TGTGCCAGCAGTTCCCCCCCCACAGGGGACCCCTACGAGCAGTACTTC
TRBV7-9	TRBJ1-6	few	NA	CASSFGTDSPLHF	TGTGCCAGCAGCTTCGGGACGGATTCACCCCTCCACTTT
TRBV5-1	TRBJ2-7	NA	NA	CASSPGRTVPYEQYF	TGCGCCAGCAGCCCGGGCCGGACAGTCCCCTACGAGCAGTACTTC
TRBV20-1	TRBJ1-2	NA	NA	CSAGWGYTF	TGCAGTGCTGGATGGGGCTACACCTTC
TRBV5-1	TRBJ2-5	few	TRBD2	CASSLAGTSGMGAQETQYF	TGCGCCAGCAGCTTGGCCGGGACTAGCGGGATGGGGGCCCAAGAGACCCAGTACTTC
TRBV6-1	TRBJ1-5	many	NA	CASSDSDGVNQPQHF	TGTGCCAGCAGTGACTCTGACGGGGTCAATCAGCCCCAGCATTTT
TRBV20-1	TRBJ2-5	few	TRBD2	CSASPTSGDFQETQYF	TGCAGTGCTAGTCCAACTAGCGGGGACTTCCAAGAGACCCAGTACTTC
TRBV28	TRBJ2-7	many	NA	CASSLPVTGWQYF	TGTGCCAGCAGTTTACCGGTCACGGGTTGGCAGTACTTC
TRBV2	TRBJ2-3	NA	NA	CASRSTGTSTDTQYF	TGTGCCAGCAGATCCACAGGAACCAGCACAGATACGCAGTATTTT